These 8 T cell receptor beta chains came from one sample sequenced in a study of blood T cell repertoires in COVID-19 (dated by TCRdb to between 2020 and 2021). Libraries were made using the immunoSEQ multiplex PCR assay. TCRdb obtained this table from immuneACCESS and retained in-frame rearrangements with V and J assigned. These tables miss some clones; where compared with another copy, unresolved V genes account for less than half of the shortfall, and the remainder is unexplained. The sample table lists 150,000 to 200,000 clones, roughly four fifths of them with a count of one. The ten most abundant clones make up about 14% of the sample. The sample taken for sequencing was peripheral blood. These receptors were collected from a man in his fifties who had recovered from COVID-19.

CDR3 loop: CAWSRGGHDTQYF. In nucleotides, the CDR3 is TGTGCCTGGAGTCGGGGGGGACATGATACGCAGTATTTT. V usage is TRBV30 and J usage is TRBJ2-3; 8 bases fit TRBD2. The germline V gene has CDR1 GTSNPN and CDR2 SVGIG (reference sequence). The CDR3 contains 13 residues. Trimming at V came to 2 bases and at J to 6 bases, leaving 4 bases not matched to a gene.

This sequence joins TRBV6-2 or TRBV6-3 and TRBJ1-1; possibly TRBD1 for D (5 bases). The ends were cut back, 5 bases at V and 2 bases at J, with 12 bases in the middle. From germline, CDR1 is MNHEY and CDR2 SVGEGT. The CDR3 has 14 amino acids. In nucleotides, the CDR3 is TGTGCCAGCAGTCTAGGGGTTGGAAACACTGAAGCTTTCTTT. Its translation: CASSLGVGNTEAFF.

To note about this clone: At the DNA level, this CDR3 is encoded by other sequences in the same sample as well. This chain uses TRBV28 with TRBJ2-7; the D gene is possibly TRBD1 (5 bases). The length of the CDR3 is 13 residues. Germline CDR1 reads MDHEN; CDR2 reads SYDVKM. Trimming took off 5 bases at V and 0 bases at J, with 8 bases between the two ends. The CDR3 DNA follows: TGTGCCAGCAGTAGACAGCACTCCTACGAGCAGTACTTC. It is translated as CASSRQHSYEQYF.

This clone occurred once. The genes are TRBV3-1 (or the pseudogene TRBV3-2) and TRBJ1-3; 7 bases are a match to TRBD1. This CDR3 contains 17 residues. Germline CDR1 reads LGHDT; CDR2 reads YNNKEL (reference sequence). The V and J ends lost 1 base and 2 bases, in that order; junction bases with no gene match: 8. CDR3 residues: CASSQAIAGGAGNTIYF. The CDR3 DNA is TGTGCCAGCAGCCAAGCTATAGCAGGGGGAGCTGGAAACACCATATATTTT.

This chain uses TRBV11-2 with TRBJ2-7; TRBD1 is a possible D gene (6 bases). The CDR3 is made up of 15 amino acids. The germline gives CDR1 SGHAT, CDR2 FQNNGV. V was shortened by 3 bases and J by 2 bases, with 14 bases between the two germline ends. The CDR3 DNA reads TGTGCCAGCAGCTTCCCAGGGGAAGAAGCCTACGAGCAGTACTTC. Translating it yields CASSFPGEEAYEQYF.

The chain couples TRBV27 to TRBJ2-3; D uncertain. The germline V and J ends were trimmed by 3 bases and 8 bases, with 6 bases remaining between them. The CDR3 covers 11 residues. Germline V gene sequence: CDR1 MNHEY, CDR2 SMNVEV (reference sequence). The CDR3 region has the DNA TGTGCCAGCAGTTTTCAAGCTACGCAGTATTTT. Protein product: CASSFQATQYF.

The V and J genes are TRBV19 and TRBJ2-2; D not resolved. The V gene lost 8 bases and the J gene lost 3 bases, with 13 bases spanning the gap. This CDR3 contains 14 residues. Looked up from germline, CDR1 is LNHDA and CDR2 is SQIVND (reference sequence). CDR3 protein: CASRRQRDTGELFF. In DNA form, the CDR3 reads TGTGCCAGTCGCCGCCAAAGAGACACCGGGGAGCTGTTTTTT.

The chain joins TRBV6-1 to TRBJ1-3, with D hard to call. Trimming cost V 3 bases and J 0 bases, with 9 bases left between them. Germline CDR1 MNHNS, CDR2 SASEGT. CDR3 length: 15 amino acids. In nucleotides, the CDR3 is TGTGCCAGCAGTGAGGGCATAATCTCTGGAAACACCATATATTTT. Translating it yields CASSEGIISGNTIYF.